This passage covers 28 T cell receptor beta chains from one sample sequenced in a study of shared clonotypes between healthy human individuals. TCRdb's table, derived via immunoSEQ multiplex PCR, lists solely in-frame clones and lacks some. The repertoire holds approximately 2,000,000 clones, with 92% as singletons. Sequenced material: naive CD4+ T cells from PBMCs. Sample subset: CD45RA+ positively selected. The receptors come from a man between 18 and 29 years old in good health. Some clones in this sample may be carry-over from other donors' samples.

This clone was picked up a small number of times. This chain connects TRBV5-4 to TRBJ1-1; D might be TRBD1 (5 bases). Deletions cut 2 bases from V and 2 bases from J, with 10 bases between. The CDR3 extends over 14 amino acids. Germline-derived CDR1 and CDR2 are SGHNT and YYREEE (reference sequence). This chain's CDR3 is CASSLSGQNTEAFF. The CDR3 region has the DNA TGTGCCAGCAGCTTATCCGGACAAAACACTGAAGCTTTCTTT.

This chain uses TRBV25-1 with TRBJ2-6, with TRBD2 matching over 9 bases. CDR3 size: 17 residues. Germline V gives CDR1 MGHDK, CDR2 SYGVNS. The J segment lost 2 bases and the V segment lost 6 bases, leaving 8 bases of the junction unmatched. CDR3 nucleotide sequence: TGTGCCAGCAGCCAAGCAGCGGGGGGCGCTGGGGCCAACGTCCTGACTTTC. Protein sequence: CASSQAAGGAGANVLTF.

This sequence joins TRBV6-1 and TRBJ2-1; TRBD2 aligns across 11 bases. V was pared by 6 bases and J by 7 bases, with 8 bases of the junction left unmatched. CDR1 is MNHNS and CDR2 is SASEGT in the germline V gene. The CDR3 spans 15 residues. The CDR3 DNA reads TGTGCCAGCAGGCATAGCGGGAGGGCCGGAAATGAGCAGTTCTTC. Protein sequence: CASRHSGRAGNEQFF.

The CDR3: CASSPLGGQPQHF. DNA for the CDR3: TGTGCCAGCTCACCTCTCGGTGGACAGCCCCAGCATTTT. This rearrangement joins TRBV18 to TRBJ1-5; the D is unclear. The CDR3 loop spans 13 amino acids. Germline-derived CDR1 and CDR2 are KGHSH and LQKENI. The ends were cut back, 3 bases at V and 7 bases at J, with 10 bases in the middle.

The chain couples TRBV5-1 to TRBJ2-7; 7 bases map to TRBD1. Germline-derived CDR1 and CDR2 are SGHRS and YFSETQ. The CDR3 runs 17 residues. V gave up 4 bases and J gave up 2 bases; unmatched junction bases: 15. CDR3 amino acids: CASSKYRGPNLPYEQYF. For the CDR3, the DNA is TGCGCCAGCAGCAAGTACAGGGGCCCGAATTTACCCTACGAGCAGTACTTC.

J is TRBJ2-1 and V is TRBV18, with D unresolved. Per the germline V gene, CDR1 is KGHSH and CDR2 is LQKENI. This CDR3 is built from 11 residues. The germline V and J ends were trimmed by 3 bases and 15 bases, with 12 bases remaining between them. In nucleotides, the CDR3 is TGTGCCAGCTCACCGGGAAGGTGGGGGTTCTTC. Protein sequence: CASSPGRWGFF.

The chain is built from TRBV6-6 and TRBJ2-7, with 10 bases matching TRBD2. This CDR3 has 15 amino acids. V dropped 2 bases and J dropped 6; count of bases not matched to a gene: 7. Germline-derived CDR1 and CDR2 are MNHNY and SVGAGI (reference sequence). The CDR3, as DNA: TGTGCCAGCAGTTACCAGCCTAGCGGGAGTAGCGAGCAGTACTTC. The encoded protein is CASSYQPSGSSEQYF.

Remarks on this clone: This same CDR3 is encoded by further DNA sequences in the sample. V usage is TRBV28 and J usage is TRBJ2-7; D not certain. Per the germline V gene, CDR1 is MDHEN and CDR2 is SYDVKM. Trimming stripped 6 bases from V and 4 bases from J, with 10 bases between. The CDR3 is 12 residues long. CDR3 DNA sequence: TGTGCCAGCAGCCTAGGATATTACGAGCAGTACTTC. Protein product: CASSLGYYEQYF.

The gene calls are TRBV7-7 and TRBJ2-5; D call uncertain. This CDR3 contains 14 residues. The V and J ends lost 5 bases and 2 bases respectively, with 12 bases between them. The V gene's germline CDR1 is SSHAT and CDR2 FNYEAQ (reference sequence). CDR3 sequence: CASSLTGWQETQYF. DNA of the CDR3: TGTGCCAGCAGCCTCACGGGTTGGCAAGAGACCCAGTACTTC.

The chain recombines TRBV7-2 with TRBJ1-1; no reliable D call. V shed 5 bases and J shed 11 bases, with 9 bases lying between them. Germline CDR1 is SGHTA and CDR2 is FQGNSA. The CDR3 is 10 amino acids. CDR3 bases: TGTGCCAGCAGCCCGCCCTGGGCTTTCTTT. Its translation is CASSPPWAFF.

The rearrangement uses TRBV28 and TRBJ2-1; D is undetermined. This CDR3 is 16 amino acids long. Germline V lookup: CDR1 MDHEN, CDR2 SYDVKM. The germline V and J ends were trimmed by 5 bases and 8 bases, with 22 bases remaining between them. CDR3 region: CASSPRVFIGRHEQFF. Here the CDR3 DNA reads TGTGCCAGCAGTCCTCGGGTTTTCATAGGAAGGCATGAGCAGTTCTTC.

V gene TRBV6-4 combines with J gene TRBJ2-1; TRBD1 matches at 8 bases. V dropped 0 bases and J dropped 7; count of bases not matched to a gene: 8. Germline CDR1 is MRHNA and CDR2 is SNTAGT. The CDR3 extends over 16 amino acids. CDR3 in amino acids: CASSDSGAGGWNEQFF. The DNA for the CDR3 is TGTGCCAGCAGTGACTCAGGGGCAGGGGGCTGGAATGAGCAGTTCTTC.

This chain uses TRBV5-4 with TRBJ1-1; 7 positions agree with TRBD1. This CDR3 has 15 amino acids. Trimming cost V 6 bases and J 3 bases; bases outside gene matches: 11. Germline-derived CDR1 and CDR2 are SGHNT and YYREEE (reference sequence). DNA of the CDR3: TGTGCCAGCACCCGAGGGGGCAGGGACCACACTGAAGCTTTCTTT. It encodes CASTRGGRDHTEAFF.

The chain recombines TRBV6-6 with TRBJ2-2, with D possibly matching TRBD2 (6 bases). The CDR3 contains 14 residues. V shed 10 bases and J shed 3 bases, with 15 bases lying between them. CDR1 and CDR2 from the germline V gene are MNHNY and SVGAGI (reference sequence). CDR3 sequence reads: CAMGGVSYTGELFF. CDR3 DNA sequence: TGTGCCATGGGCGGGGTCAGCTACACCGGGGAGCTGTTTTTT.

Of note for this clone: The same CDR3 arises from other DNA sequences in this sample as well. The CDR3 loop is CASSPGRLTYEQYF. CDR3 coding DNA: TGTGCCAGCTCACCGGGGCGTCTCACCTACGAGCAGTACTTC. V usage is TRBV18 and J usage is TRBJ2-7; D might be TRBD1 (5 bases). The length of the CDR3 is 14 residues. Germline CDR1 and CDR2: KGHSH and LQKENI. Trimming took 3 bases from V and 2 from J, leaving 11 bases between them.

The CDR3 sequence: CASSQDLGANEKLFF. The CDR3 nucleotides read TGTGCCAGCAGCCAAGATTTGGGGGCTAATGAAAAACTGTTTTTT. The chain links TRBV4-2 to TRBJ1-4; tentative D call: TRBD1 (5 bases). The CDR3 is 15 amino acids. V was pared by 0 bases and J by 3 bases, with 8 bases between. Germline V lookup: CDR1 LGHNA, CDR2 YNFKEQ.

This sequence joins TRBV28 and TRBJ1-3, with TRBD1 matching 7 bases. The CDR3 extends over 16 amino acids. Germline CDR1 reads MDHEN; CDR2 reads SYDVKM. After removal of 3 bases from V and 0 bases from J, the junction contained 5 bases not matched to a gene. CDR3 sequence (DNA): TGTGCCAGCAGTTTTGGGACAGCGAACTCTGGAAACACCATATATTTT. It translates to CASSFGTANSGNTIYF. Full variable domain (outside the CDR3, taken from reference TRBV28 and TRBJ1-3): DVKVTQSSRYLVKRTGEKVFLECVQDMDHENMFWYRQDPGLGLRLIYFSYDVKMKEKGDIPEGYSVSREKKERFSLILESASTNQTSMYLCASSFGTANSGNTIYFGEGSWLTVV.

The chain carries TRBV6-5 and TRBJ1-1, with 10 bases aligning to TRBD1. Per germline, CDR1 MNHEY and CDR2 SVGAGI. Trimming took 7 bases from V and 4 from J; bases not matched to a gene: 9. CDR3 length: 15 amino acids. Here the CDR3 DNA reads TGTGCCAGCACCCAATGGGGGACAGGGGCCACTGAAGCTTTCTTT. It is translated as CASTQWGTGATEAFF.

The V call is TRBV28, the J call TRBJ1-2; D is ambiguous. There are 12 residues in the CDR3. Trimming removed 6 bases from V and 2 bases from J, with 7 bases in between. Germline V lookup: CDR1 MDHEN, CDR2 SYDVKM. The CDR3 DNA reads as TGTGCCAGCAGAACTGCCAACTATGGCTACACCTTC. It is translated as CASRTANYGYTF.

The chain links TRBV11-3 to TRBJ2-4; tentatively, D is TRBD2 (5 bases). The germline V gene has CDR1 SGHNT and CDR2 YENEEA. The ends were cut back, 1 base at V and 9 bases at J, with 10 bases in the middle. This CDR3 region has 13 residues. The CDR3 loop is CASSLGAAGIQYF. CDR3 coding DNA: TGTGCCAGCAGCTTAGGGGCCGCGGGCATTCAGTACTTC.

This clone was detected only once. The genes are TRBV7-3 and TRBJ2-2; 11 nucleotides match TRBD2. Germline CDR1 reads SGHTA; CDR2 reads FQGTGA. The V gene end was trimmed by 3 bases and the J gene end by 0 bases; junction bases not matched to a gene: 6. This CDR3 is 18 amino acids long. CDR3 loop: CASSLASGRTTNTGELFF. The CDR3 region has the DNA TGTGCCAGCAGCTTGGCTAGCGGGAGGACCACGAACACCGGGGAGCTGTTTTTT. The entire variable domain, with the rest obtained from reference TRBV7-3 and TRBJ2-2, is as follows: GAGVSQTPSNKVTEKGKYVELRCDPISGHTALYWYRQSLGQGPEFLIYFQGTGAADDSGLPNDRFFAVRPEGSVSTLKIQRTERGDSAVYLCASSLASGRTTNTGELFFGEGSRLTVL.

The CDR3: CASSLTGLNTEAFF. As DNA, the CDR3 is TGTGCCAGCAGTCTGACAGGGCTGAACACTGAAGCTTTCTTT. V usage is TRBV6-5 and J usage is TRBJ1-1; TRBD1 agrees at 7 bases. After removal of 5 bases from V and 0 bases from J, the junction contained 3 bases not matched to a gene. CDR1 is MNHEY, CDR2 SVGAGI, per germline. The CDR3 has 14 amino acids.

The chain links TRBV4-3 to TRBJ2-1; 7 bases are shared with TRBD1. This CDR3 spans 14 amino acids. V dropped 1 base and J dropped 10; count of bases not matched to a gene: 7. From germline, CDR1 is LGHNA and CDR2 YSLEER. CDR3 nucleotide sequence: TGCGCCAGCAGCCAAGTATGGCCGGACAGGGAGCAGTTCTTC. It specifies CASSQVWPDREQFF.

V is TRBV2 and J is TRBJ2-5, with TRBD1 matching 9 bases. Germline V gene sequence: CDR1 SNHLY, CDR2 FYNNEI. Losses at the gene ends were 5 bases for V and 4 bases for J; bases not matched to a gene: 5. This CDR3 is 14 amino acids long. This CDR3 reads CASSSRGQGETQYF. DNA of the CDR3: TGTGCCAGCAGTTCTAGGGGACAGGGAGAGACCCAGTACTTC.

The V call is TRBV6-6, the J call TRBJ1-4; no definite D call. Germline V gives CDR1 MNHNY, CDR2 SVGAGI (reference sequence). With 4 bases removed from V and 8 bases from J, the gap between germline ends came to 11 bases. The length of the CDR3 is 13 residues. The CDR3 coding sequence is TGTGCCAGCAGTTTGGCGGGAGGCGAAAAACTGTTTTTT. It codes for CASSLAGGEKLFF.

The J gene is TRBJ2-3, the V gene TRBV7-3; 12 positions agree with TRBD1. The junction had 8 bases not matched to a gene; V was cut back by 4 bases and J by 3 bases. Germline CDR1 and CDR2: SGHTA and FQGTGA. The CDR3 totals 17 residues. CDR3 DNA sequence: TGTGCCAGCAGCTGGGGACAGGGGGCGTTGTTGACAGATACGCAGTATTTT. It yields the protein CASSWGQGALLTDTQYF.

The chain has TRBV11-2 and TRBJ2-5, with 9 bases aligning to TRBD2. CDR1 is SGHAT, CDR2 FQNNGV, per germline. Trimming at V came to 5 bases and at J to 5 bases, leaving 18 bases not matched to a gene. The CDR3 is 18 residues long. The CDR3 bases are TGTGCCAGCAGCAGAGGGGGGGTAGCGGGAGCGGCTGGCGAGACCCAGTACTTC. It codes for CASSRGGVAGAAGETQYF.

The chain combines TRBV2 with TRBJ1-6, with D hard to call. Germline V lookup: CDR1 SNHLY, CDR2 FYNNEI. V shed 7 bases and J shed 9 bases, with 13 bases lying between them. The CDR3 loop spans 13 amino acids. The CDR3 is CASILREGSPLHF. Here the CDR3 DNA reads TGTGCCAGCATTTTAAGGGAGGGTTCACCCCTCCACTTT. Drawing the rest from reference TRBV2 and TRBJ1-6, the complete variable domain is EPEVTQTPSHQVTQMGQEVILRCVPISNHLYFYWYRQILGQKVEFLVSFYNNEISEKSEIFDDQFSVERPDGSNFTLKIRSTKLEDSAMYFCASILREGSPLHFGNGTRLTVT.